One and the same sample provided the 21 T cell receptor beta chains below, sequenced in a study of yellow fever vaccine responses in identical twins. TCRdb re-derived calls from the RT-PCR reads in MiXCR, one entry per CDR3 protein. The sample lists over 20,000 distinct CDR3 sequences; around four fifths were seen once. This sample comprised T cells from blood (PBMCs), unsorted or a sorted subset (not recorded which), obtained before or after yellow fever vaccination (not recorded which). The receptors shown here come from a woman aged 18-30 years who received the yellow fever vaccine.

This chain connects TRBV2 to TRBJ2-3; 7 nucleotides line up with TRBD2. The CDR3 length is 13 residues. Germline V CDR1 and CDR2: SNHLY, FYNNEI. The J segment lost 5 bases and the V segment lost 7 bases, leaving 6 bases of the junction unmatched. CDR3 DNA: TGTGCCAGCATACTAGCGAGAGGAGATACGCAGTATTTT. Translation gives CASILARGDTQYF.

The chain is built from TRBV4-1 and TRBJ2-7; a weak D match, TRBD1 (6 bases). Trimming removed 1 base from V and 1 base from J, with 11 bases in between. Germline V lookup: CDR1 MGHRA, CDR2 YSYEKL. The CDR3 loop spans 15 amino acids. The CDR3 is CASSQGSRGSYEQYF. CDR3 DNA sequence: TGCGCCAGCAGCCAAGGTTCCAGGGGATCCTACGAGCAGTACTTC.

The chain combines TRBV3-1 with TRBJ1-2; no clear D gene. CDR3 length: 16 amino acids. The V and J ends lost 4 bases and 4 bases respectively, with 19 bases between them. Looked up from germline, CDR1 is LGHDT and CDR2 is YNNKEL (reference sequence). This CDR3 is CASSPEGSGGTYGYTF. The CDR3 nucleotides are TGTGCCAGCAGCCCGGAGGGTTCCGGCGGTACCTATGGCTACACCTTC.

CDR3: CASSLWDNEQFF. The CDR3 DNA reads TGTGCCAGCAGTTTGTGGGACAATGAGCAGTTCTTC. The rearrangement uses TRBV28 and TRBJ2-1, with D uncertain. The CDR3 is made up of 12 amino acids. The V and J ends lost 3 bases and 5 bases respectively, with 5 bases between them. Germline-derived CDR1 and CDR2 are MDHEN and SYDVKM. The full variable domain, rest sourced from reference TRBV28 and TRBJ2-1, is DVKVTQSSRYLVKRTGEKVFLECVQDMDHENMFWYRQDPGLGLRLIYFSYDVKMKEKGDIPEGYSVSREKKERFSLILESASTNQTSMYLCASSLWDNEQFFGPGTRLTVL.

The chain employs TRBV12-3 or TRBV12-4 and TRBJ2-7; 8 nucleotides align to TRBD2. The CDR3 is 12 residues long. V lost 10 bases, J lost 2 bases, and 4 bases stayed unmatched. As DNA, the CDR3 is TGTGCCACCCAGCGGGAGCCCTACGAGCAGTACTTC. This codes for CATQREPYEQYF.

This clonotype turned up a few times. The J gene is TRBJ1-1, the V gene TRBV18; D perhaps matches TRBD1 (6 bases). Per the germline V gene, CDR1 is KGHSH and CDR2 is LQKENI. The CDR3 has 14 residues. Trimming took off 3 bases at V and 6 bases at J, with 14 bases between the two ends. The CDR3 here is CASSPFVQGSEAFF. The CDR3, as DNA: TGTGCCAGCTCACCGTTTGTACAGGGCTCTGAAGCTTTCTTT.

The chain links TRBV7-9 to TRBJ2-2, with D possibly matching TRBD2 (6 bases). The germline V gene has CDR1 SEHNR and CDR2 FQNEAQ (reference sequence). Trimming shortened V by 0 bases and J by 5 bases, and 13 bases separated the two germline ends. This CDR3 is 16 amino acids long. The DNA for the CDR3 is TGTGCCAGCAGCTTAGCGGGAGGCACGAGGACCGGGGAGCTGTTTTTT. Amino acid sequence: CASSLAGGTRTGELFF.

The chain couples TRBV18 to TRBJ2-2; a weak D match, TRBD1 (5 bases). V was pared by 0 bases and J by 6 bases, with 5 bases between. The germline V gene encodes CDR1 KGHSH and CDR2 LQKENI. This CDR3 is 13 amino acids long. The CDR3 here is CASSPPGPGELFF. The CDR3 coding sequence is TGTGCCAGCTCACCACCGGGGCCCGGGGAGCTGTTTTTT.

The chain recombines TRBV10-1 with TRBJ2-7; TRBD2 matches 8 bases. The CDR3 sequence is 16 residues long. Germline V gene data show CDR1 as WNHNN and CDR2 as SYGVQD (reference sequence). J was trimmed by 5 bases and V by 2 bases; bases with no gene match: 11. In DNA form, the CDR3 reads TGCGCCAGCAGTGAGATGATTAGCGGGACCGGCAACGAGCAGTACTTC. Translated: CASSEMISGTGNEQYF.

This clonotype was seen just once. The V call is TRBV20-1, the J call TRBJ1-2, with D unclear. The V gene lost 4 bases and the J gene lost 0 bases, with 9 bases spanning the gap. Germline CDR1 and CDR2: DFQATT and SNEGSKA (reference sequence). The CDR3 runs to 13 residues. The DNA of the CDR3 is TGCAGTGCTACACCGGGAACTAACTATGGCTACACCTTC. Translated: CSATPGTNYGYTF.

The rearrangement links TRBV11-3 to TRBJ2-7, with a tentative D call TRBD2 (5 bases). The germline CDR1 and CDR2 sequences are SGHNT and YENEEA. This CDR3 is 15 amino acids long. Trimming removed 1 base from V and 3 bases from J, with 13 bases in between. The CDR3 DNA reads as TGTGCCAGCAGCTTAGGGGAGTTAGGTAGCTACGAGCAGTACTTC. Its translation: CASSLGELGSYEQYF.

The gene calls are TRBV11-3 and TRBJ2-3; 14 nucleotides align to TRBD2. Germline V gene sequence: CDR1 SGHNT, CDR2 YENEEA. The CDR3 sequence is 17 residues long. The V gene end was trimmed by 5 bases and the J gene end by 5 bases; junction bases not matched to a gene: 9. CDR3 nucleotide sequence: TGTGCCAGCAGCCCAAAGACTAGCGGGGGGGCCCTAGATACGCAGTATTTT. This sequence encodes CASSPKTSGGALDTQYF.

The rearrangement uses TRBV28 and TRBJ1-5; TRBD1 aligns across 8 bases. J lost 5 bases, V lost 6 bases, and 9 bases had no gene match. Looked up from germline, CDR1 is MDHEN and CDR2 is SYDVKM. CDR3 length equals 15 residues. CDR3 sequence: CASRVQSGGYQPQHF. The DNA of the CDR3 is TGTGCCAGCAGAGTTCAATCAGGGGGCTATCAGCCCCAGCATTTT.

The V call is TRBV28, the J call TRBJ2-3; the D is unclear. Between the trimmed V and J ends, which lost 8 bases and 2 bases, there was a span of 5 bases. CDR3 length: 11 residues. The germline CDR1 and CDR2 sequences are MDHEN and SYDVKM. Here the CDR3 DNA reads TGTGCCAGCGGGTACACAGATACGCAGTATTTT. Translated, it gives CASGYTDTQYF.

J is TRBJ2-7 and V is TRBV5-1; 10 bases match TRBD2. The germline gives CDR1 SGHRS, CDR2 YFSETQ. Trimming at V came to 0 bases and at J to 4 bases, leaving 4 bases not matched to a gene. The CDR3 totals 15 residues. The CDR3 region has the DNA TGCGCCAGCAGCTTGGGGCCTAGCGGGAGTTACGAGCAGTACTTC. This gives the protein CASSLGPSGSYEQYF.

The V call is TRBV10-2, the J call TRBJ2-1, with 7 bases matching TRBD2. The CDR3 covers 12 residues. J gave up 7 bases and V 7 bases, and 4 bases lay outside the gene matches. Germline assignment: CDR1 WSHSY and CDR2 SAAADI. As DNA, the CDR3 is TGCGCCAGCACTGTCGGGGGGAATGAGCAGTTCTTC. This encodes CASTVGGNEQFF.

The chain combines TRBV29-1 with TRBJ1-2, with TRBD1 matching 9 bases. The germline gives CDR1 SQVTM, CDR2 ANQGSEA. V shed 6 bases and J 5 bases; nucleotides not matched to a gene: 7. The CDR3 covers 13 residues. The CDR3 is CSVLGQGPYGYTF. The CDR3, as DNA: TGCAGCGTCCTAGGACAGGGGCCATATGGCTACACCTTC.

This chain uses TRBV13 with TRBJ1-2; D might be TRBD1 (5 bases). CDR3 length equals 11 residues. In germline, CDR1 is PRHDT, CDR2 FYEKMQ (reference sequence). The V gene lost 7 bases and the J gene lost 4 bases, with 7 bases spanning the gap. CDR3 sequence reads: CASTGGYGYTF. The CDR3 nucleotides read TGTGCCAGCACGGGGGGCTATGGCTACACCTTC.

The chain has TRBV7-3 and TRBJ2-1, with 9 bases that match TRBD2. Germline loops: CDR1 SGHTA, CDR2 FQGTGA. The junction had 11 bases not matched to a gene; V was cut back by 5 bases and J by 9 bases. The CDR3 spans 15 residues. The CDR3 DNA sequence: TGTGCCAGCAGCCCCTTGGCGGGAGGGTTTGGTGAGCAGTTCTTC. It yields the protein CASSPLAGGFGEQFF.

This clonotype came up a few times. V and J are TRBV5-6 and TRBJ2-7; 7 bases line up with TRBD1. In germline, CDR1 is SGHDT, CDR2 YYEEEE. With V trimmed by 1 base and J by 3 bases, 7 bases remained unmatched. CDR3 length equals 15 residues. The CDR3 bases are TGTGCCAGCAGCTTGTCACCGGACAGGAACTACGAGCAGTACGTC. Amino acids: CASSLSPDRNYEQYV.

The chain employs TRBV20-1 and TRBJ2-1; TRBD2 is a possible D gene (6 bases). This CDR3 has 14 residues. Germline loops: CDR1 DFQATT, CDR2 SNEGSKA (reference sequence). V was shortened by 0 bases and J by 0 bases, with 6 bases between the two germline ends. CDR3 in DNA: TGCAGTGCTAGAGACGGGAGCTCCTACAATGAGCAGTTCTTC. This translates into CSARDGSSYNEQFF.